This TCR beta chain was sequenced during a study of early T cells in non-severe SARS-CoV-2 infection. Study as a whole: The authors sequenced bulk RNA from unsorted whole blood, leaving chains unpaired.

Study-level results: VDJdb matching favored anti-spike CD8 responses, missing private and CD4 specificities.

The germline V gene encodes CDR1 SNHLY and CDR2 FYNNEI. The CDR3 sequence is 14 residues long. V was trimmed by 8 bases and J by 1 base, leaving 14 bases between them. Comments on this clonotype: Antigen: not known.

TCRdb independently ran MiXCR on the 5' RACE reads; one entry per CDR3 protein. The data hold about 130,000 distinct CDR3 sequences, with about 15% observed a single time. Sequencing was carried out using whole blood. This TCR was sampled from an adult who was a healthcare worker with PCR-confirmed SARS-CoV-2 infection or an uninfected control (not recorded which). V is TRBV2 and J is TRBJ1-1, with D possibly matching TRBD1 (5 bases). CDR3 DNA: TGTGCCAGCCCCAGGGAGGCGACGAACACTGAAGCTTTCTTT. The encoded protein is CASPREATNTEAFF.